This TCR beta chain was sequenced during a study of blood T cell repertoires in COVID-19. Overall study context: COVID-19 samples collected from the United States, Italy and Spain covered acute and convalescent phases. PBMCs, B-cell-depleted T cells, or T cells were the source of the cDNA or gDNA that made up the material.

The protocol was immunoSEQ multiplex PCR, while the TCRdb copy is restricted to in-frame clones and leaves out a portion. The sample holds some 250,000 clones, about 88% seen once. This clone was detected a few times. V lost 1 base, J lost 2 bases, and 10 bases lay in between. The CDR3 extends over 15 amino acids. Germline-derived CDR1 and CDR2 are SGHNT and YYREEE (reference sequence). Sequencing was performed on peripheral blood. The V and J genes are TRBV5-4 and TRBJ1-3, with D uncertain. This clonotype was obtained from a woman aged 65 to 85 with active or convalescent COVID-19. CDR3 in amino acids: CASSLFSGPGNTIYF. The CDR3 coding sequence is TGTGCCAGCAGCTTGTTTTCAGGTCCTGGAAACACCATATATTTT.